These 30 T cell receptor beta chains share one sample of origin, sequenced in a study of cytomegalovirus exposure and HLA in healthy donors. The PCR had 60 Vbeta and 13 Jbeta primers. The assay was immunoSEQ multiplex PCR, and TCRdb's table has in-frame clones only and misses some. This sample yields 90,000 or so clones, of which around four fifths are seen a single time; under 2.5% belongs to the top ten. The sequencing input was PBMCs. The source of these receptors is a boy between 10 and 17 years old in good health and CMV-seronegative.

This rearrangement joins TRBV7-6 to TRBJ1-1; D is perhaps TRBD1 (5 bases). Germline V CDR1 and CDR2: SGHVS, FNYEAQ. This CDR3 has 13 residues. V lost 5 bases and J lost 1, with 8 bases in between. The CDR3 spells CASSGGENTEAFF. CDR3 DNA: TGTGCCAGCAGCGGGGGGGAGAACACTGAAGCTTTCTTT.

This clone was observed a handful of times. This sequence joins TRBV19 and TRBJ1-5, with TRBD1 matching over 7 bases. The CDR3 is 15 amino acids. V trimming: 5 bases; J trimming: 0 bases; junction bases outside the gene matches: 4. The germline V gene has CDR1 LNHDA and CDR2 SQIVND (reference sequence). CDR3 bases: TGTGCCAGTAGTGAAGGACAGGTTAGCAATCAGCCCCAGCATTTT. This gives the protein CASSEGQVSNQPQHF.

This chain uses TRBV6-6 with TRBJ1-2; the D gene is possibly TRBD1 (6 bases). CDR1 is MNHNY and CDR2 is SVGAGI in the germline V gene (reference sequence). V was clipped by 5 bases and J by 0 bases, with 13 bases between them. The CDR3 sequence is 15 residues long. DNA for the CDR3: TGTGCCAGCAGTACGGCACAGGGCCCTAACTATGGCTACACCTTC. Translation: CASSTAQGPNYGYTF.

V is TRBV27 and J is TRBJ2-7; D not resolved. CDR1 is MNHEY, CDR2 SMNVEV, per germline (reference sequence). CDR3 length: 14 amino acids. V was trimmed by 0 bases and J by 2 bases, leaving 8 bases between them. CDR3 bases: TGTGCCAGCAGTTTATCGGCAGACACCTACGAGCAGTACTTC. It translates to CASSLSADTYEQYF.

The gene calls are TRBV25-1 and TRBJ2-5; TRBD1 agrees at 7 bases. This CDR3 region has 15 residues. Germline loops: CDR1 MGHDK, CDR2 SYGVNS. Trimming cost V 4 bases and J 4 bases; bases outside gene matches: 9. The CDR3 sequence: CASSVYRGNGETQYF. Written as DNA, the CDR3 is TGTGCCAGCAGTGTTTACAGGGGAAATGGAGAGACCCAGTACTTC. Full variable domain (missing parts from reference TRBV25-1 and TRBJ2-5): EADIYQTPRYLVIGTGKKITLECSQTMGHDKMYWYQQDPGMELHLIHYSYGVNSTEKGDLSSESTVSRIRTEHFPLTLESARPSHTSQYLCASSVYRGNGETQYFGPGTRLLVL.

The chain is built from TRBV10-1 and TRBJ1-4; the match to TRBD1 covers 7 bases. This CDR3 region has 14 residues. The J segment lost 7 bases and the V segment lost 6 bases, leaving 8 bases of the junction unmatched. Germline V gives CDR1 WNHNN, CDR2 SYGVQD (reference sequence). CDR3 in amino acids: CASSPDRLPEKLFF. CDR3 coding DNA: TGCGCCAGCAGCCCGGACAGGCTTCCTGAAAAACTGTTTTTT.

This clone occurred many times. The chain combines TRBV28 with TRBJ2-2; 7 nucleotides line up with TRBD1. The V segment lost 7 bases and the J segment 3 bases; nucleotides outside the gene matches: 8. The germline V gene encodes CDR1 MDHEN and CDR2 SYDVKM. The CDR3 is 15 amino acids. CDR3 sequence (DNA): TGTGCCAGCACCGCCGGTGACAGGGACACCGGGGAGCTGTTTTTT. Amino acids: CASTAGDRDTGELFF.

CDR3 region: CASSIVEGDEKLFF. The CDR3 nucleotides are TGTGCCAGCAGCATTGTTGAGGGGGACGAAAAACTGTTTTTT. The V call is TRBV7-9, the J call TRBJ1-4; D perhaps matches TRBD1 (6 bases). Trimming removed 5 bases at V and 8 bases at J, with 15 bases between. The CDR3 extends over 14 amino acids. Germline lookup yields CDR1 SEHNR and CDR2 FQNEAQ (reference sequence).

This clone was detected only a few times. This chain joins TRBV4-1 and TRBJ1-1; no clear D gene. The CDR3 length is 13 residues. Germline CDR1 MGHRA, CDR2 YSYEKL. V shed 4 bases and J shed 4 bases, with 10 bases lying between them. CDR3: CASSRAGPTEAFF. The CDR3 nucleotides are TGCGCCAGCAGCCGGGCAGGCCCCACTGAAGCTTTCTTT.

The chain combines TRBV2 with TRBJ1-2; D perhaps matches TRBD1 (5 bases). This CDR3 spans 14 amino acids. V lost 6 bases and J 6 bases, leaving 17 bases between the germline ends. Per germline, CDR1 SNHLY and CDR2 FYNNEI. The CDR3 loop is CASRIQTAPDGYTF. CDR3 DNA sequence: TGTGCCAGCAGGATTCAGACAGCGCCGGATGGCTACACCTTC.

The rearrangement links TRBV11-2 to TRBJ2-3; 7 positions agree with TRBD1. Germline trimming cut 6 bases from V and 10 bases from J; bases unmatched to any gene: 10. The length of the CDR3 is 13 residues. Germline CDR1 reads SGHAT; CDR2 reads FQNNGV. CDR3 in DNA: TGTGCCAGCAGATCGTACAGGGGCTGGGCGCAGTATTTT. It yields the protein CASRSYRGWAQYF.

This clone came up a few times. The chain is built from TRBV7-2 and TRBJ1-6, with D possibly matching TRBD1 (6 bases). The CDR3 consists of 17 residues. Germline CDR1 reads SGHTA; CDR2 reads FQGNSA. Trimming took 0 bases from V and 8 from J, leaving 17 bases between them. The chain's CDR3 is CASSLAMRAGVDSPLHF. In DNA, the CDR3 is TGTGCCAGCAGCTTAGCGATGAGGGCAGGGGTAGATTCACCCCTCCACTTT.

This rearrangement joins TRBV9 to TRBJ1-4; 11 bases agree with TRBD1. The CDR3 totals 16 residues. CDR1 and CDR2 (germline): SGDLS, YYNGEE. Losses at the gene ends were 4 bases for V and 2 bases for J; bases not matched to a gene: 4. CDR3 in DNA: TGTGCCAGCAGCCCCCGGACAGGGGGCACTAATGAAAAACTGTTTTTT. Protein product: CASSPRTGGTNEKLFF.

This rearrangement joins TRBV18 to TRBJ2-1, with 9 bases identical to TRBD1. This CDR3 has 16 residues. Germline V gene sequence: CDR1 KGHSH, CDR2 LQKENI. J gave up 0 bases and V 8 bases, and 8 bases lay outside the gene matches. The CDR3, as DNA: TGTGCCAGCCTCCGGACAGGGGCCCTCTCCTACAATGAGCAGTTCTTC. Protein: CASLRTGALSYNEQFF.

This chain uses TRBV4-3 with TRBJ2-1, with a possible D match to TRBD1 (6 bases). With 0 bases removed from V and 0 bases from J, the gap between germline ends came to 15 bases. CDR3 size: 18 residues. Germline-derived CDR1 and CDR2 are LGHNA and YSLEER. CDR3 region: CASSQDLMRGSSYNEQFF. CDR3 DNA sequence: TGCGCCAGCAGCCAAGATCTGATGAGGGGGAGCTCCTACAATGAGCAGTTCTTC.

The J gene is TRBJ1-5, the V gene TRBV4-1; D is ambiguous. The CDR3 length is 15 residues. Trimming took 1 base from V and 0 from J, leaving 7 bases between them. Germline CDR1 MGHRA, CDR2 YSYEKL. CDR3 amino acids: CASSQVQDSNQPQHF. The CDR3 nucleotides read TGCGCCAGCAGCCAAGTCCAGGATAGCAATCAGCCCCAGCATTTT.

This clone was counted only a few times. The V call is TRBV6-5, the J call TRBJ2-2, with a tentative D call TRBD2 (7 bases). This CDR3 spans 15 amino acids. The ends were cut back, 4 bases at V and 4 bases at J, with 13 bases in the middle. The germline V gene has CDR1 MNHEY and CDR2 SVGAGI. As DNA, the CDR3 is TGTGCCAGCAGTTCTCTGAGGGGGGGCACCGGGGAGCTGTTTTTT. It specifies CASSSLRGGTGELFF.

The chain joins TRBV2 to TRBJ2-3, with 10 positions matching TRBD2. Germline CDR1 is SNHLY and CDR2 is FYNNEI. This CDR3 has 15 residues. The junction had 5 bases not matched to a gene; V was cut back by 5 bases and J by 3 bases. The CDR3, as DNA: TGTGCCAGCAGTCCTCTAGCGGGAGCTACAGATACGCAGTATTTT. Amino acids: CASSPLAGATDTQYF.

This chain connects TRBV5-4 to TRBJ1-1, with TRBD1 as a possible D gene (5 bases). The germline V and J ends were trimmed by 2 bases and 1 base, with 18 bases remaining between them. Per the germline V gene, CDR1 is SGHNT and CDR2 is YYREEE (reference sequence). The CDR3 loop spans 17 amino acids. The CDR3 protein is CASSFTRDSLGNTEAFF. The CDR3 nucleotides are TGTGCCAGCAGCTTTACTAGGGACTCATTAGGGAACACTGAAGCTTTCTTT. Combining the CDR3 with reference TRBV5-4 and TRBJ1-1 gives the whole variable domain ETGVTQSPTHLIKTRGQQVTLRCSSQSGHNTVSWYQQALGQGPQFIFQYYREEENGRGNFPPRFSGLQFPNYSSELNVNALELDDSALYLCASSFTRDSLGNTEAFFGQGTRLTVV.

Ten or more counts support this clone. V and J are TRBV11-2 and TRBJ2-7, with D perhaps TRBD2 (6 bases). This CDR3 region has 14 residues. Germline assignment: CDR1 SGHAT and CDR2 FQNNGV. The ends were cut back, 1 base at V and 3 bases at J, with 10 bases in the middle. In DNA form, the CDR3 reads TGTGCCAGCAGCTTAGGGGGGACTTTCTACGAGCAGTACTTC. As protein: CASSLGGTFYEQYF.

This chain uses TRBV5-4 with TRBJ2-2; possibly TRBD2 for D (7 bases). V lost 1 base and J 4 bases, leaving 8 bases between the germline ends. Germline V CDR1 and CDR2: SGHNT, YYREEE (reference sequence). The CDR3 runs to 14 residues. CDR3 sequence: CASSLRGGTGELFF. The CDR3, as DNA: TGTGCCAGCAGCTTGAGGGGGGGCACCGGGGAGCTGTTTTTT.

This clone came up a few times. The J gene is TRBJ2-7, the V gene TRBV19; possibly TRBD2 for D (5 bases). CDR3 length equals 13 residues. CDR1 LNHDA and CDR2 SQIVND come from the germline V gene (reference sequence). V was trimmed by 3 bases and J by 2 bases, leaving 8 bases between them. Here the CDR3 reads CASSISGTYEQYF. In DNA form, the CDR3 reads TGTGCCAGTAGTATTTCGGGGACCTACGAGCAGTACTTC.

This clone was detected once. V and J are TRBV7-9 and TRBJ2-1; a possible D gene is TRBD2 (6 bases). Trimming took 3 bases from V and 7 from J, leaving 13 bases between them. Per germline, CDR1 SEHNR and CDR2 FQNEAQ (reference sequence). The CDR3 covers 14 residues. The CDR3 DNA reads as TGTGCCAGCAGCTTCAGTGGTGGGGGGAATGAGCAGTTCTTC. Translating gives CASSFSGGGNEQFF.

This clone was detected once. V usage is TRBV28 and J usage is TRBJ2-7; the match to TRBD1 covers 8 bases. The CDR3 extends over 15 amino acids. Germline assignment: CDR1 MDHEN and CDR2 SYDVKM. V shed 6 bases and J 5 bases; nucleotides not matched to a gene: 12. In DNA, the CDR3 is TGTGCCAGCAGCCCGACAGGGGATAGTATCAACGAGCAGTACTTC. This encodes CASSPTGDSINEQYF. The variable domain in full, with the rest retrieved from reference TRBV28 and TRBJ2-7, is DVKVTQSSRYLVKRTGEKVFLECVQDMDHENMFWYRQDPGLGLRLIYFSYDVKMKEKGDIPEGYSVSREKKERFSLILESASTNQTSMYLCASSPTGDSINEQYFGPGTRLTVT.

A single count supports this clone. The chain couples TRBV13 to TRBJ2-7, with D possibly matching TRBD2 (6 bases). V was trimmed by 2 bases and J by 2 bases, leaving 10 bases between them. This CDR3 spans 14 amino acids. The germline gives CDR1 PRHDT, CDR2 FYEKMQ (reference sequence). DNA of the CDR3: TGTGCCAGCAGCTTACGGCGGGATACCTACGAGCAGTACTTC. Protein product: CASSLRRDTYEQYF.

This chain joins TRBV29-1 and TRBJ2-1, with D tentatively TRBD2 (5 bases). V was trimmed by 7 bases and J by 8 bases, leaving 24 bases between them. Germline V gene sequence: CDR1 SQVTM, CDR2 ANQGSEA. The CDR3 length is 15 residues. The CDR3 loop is CSAEGSSRSGDEQFF. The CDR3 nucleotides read TGCAGCGCCGAGGGTAGTTCTAGATCGGGCGATGAGCAGTTCTTC.

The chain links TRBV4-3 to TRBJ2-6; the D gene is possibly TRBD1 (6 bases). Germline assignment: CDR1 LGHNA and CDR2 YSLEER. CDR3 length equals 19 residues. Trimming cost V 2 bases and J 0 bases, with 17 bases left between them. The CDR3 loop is CASSQHQGRTASGANVLTF. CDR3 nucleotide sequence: TGCGCCAGCAGCCAACACCAGGGCAGGACAGCCTCTGGGGCCAACGTCCTGACTTTC.

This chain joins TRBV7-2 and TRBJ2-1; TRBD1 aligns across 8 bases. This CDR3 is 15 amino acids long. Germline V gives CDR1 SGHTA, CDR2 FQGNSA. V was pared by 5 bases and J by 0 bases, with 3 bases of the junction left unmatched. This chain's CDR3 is CASSPGQGSYNEQFF. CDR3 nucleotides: TGTGCCAGCAGCCCTGGACAGGGCTCCTACAATGAGCAGTTCTTC.

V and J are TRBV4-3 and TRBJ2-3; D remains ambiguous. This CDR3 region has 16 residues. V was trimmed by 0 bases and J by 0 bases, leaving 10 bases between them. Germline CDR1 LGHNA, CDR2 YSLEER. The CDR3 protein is CASSQDSVASTDTQYF. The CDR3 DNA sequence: TGCGCCAGCAGCCAAGATTCGGTAGCTAGCACAGATACGCAGTATTTT.

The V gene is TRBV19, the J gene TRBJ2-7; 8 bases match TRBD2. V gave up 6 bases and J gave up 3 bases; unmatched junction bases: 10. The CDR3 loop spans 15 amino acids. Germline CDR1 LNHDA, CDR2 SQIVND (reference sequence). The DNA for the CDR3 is TGTGCCAGTAGGCCTCAACCGACTAGCGACTACGAGCAGTACTTC. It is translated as CASRPQPTSDYEQYF.